The clone carrying this TCR beta chain was seen just once. In the authors' workflow: The authors estimated nucleated cell counts from reference gene primer amplification. Clones were read by immunoSEQ multiplex PCR, and TCRdb kept only the in-frame ones, dropping some. V and J calls and clone size come straight from that table; D and trimming were deduced from the DNA. Of some 65,000 clones listed, 85% are singletons. The data stem from a study of blood T cell repertoires in COVID-19. Looking at the study overall: Italy, Spain and the United States were the sources of the convalescent and acute COVID-19 samples. The analysed material was cDNA or gDNA that came from T cells, B-cell-depleted T cells, or PBMCs.

The CDR3 runs to 13 residues. Trimming left V 0 bases short and J 5 bases short, with 7 bases between. The germline V gene encodes CDR1 SGHNT and CDR2 YENEEA. This clonotype was sampled from a man at least 80 years old with acute or convalescent COVID-19. V is TRBV11-3 and J is TRBJ1-1; D is unresolved. Sequences were obtained from peripheral blood. The CDR3 DNA follows: TGTGCCAGCAGCTTAGAACTCTCGACTGAAGCTTTCTTT. It translates to CASSLELSTEAFF. Filled out from reference TRBV11-3 and TRBJ1-1, the complete variable domain reads EAGVVQSPRYKIIEKKQPVAFWCNPISGHNTLYWYLQNLGQGPELLIRYENEEAVDDSQLPKDRFSAERLKGVDSTLKIQPAELGDSAVYLCASSLELSTEAFFGQGTRLTVV.